The rows below give T cell receptor beta chains drawn from one sample of a study of shared clonotypes between healthy human individuals. The assay was immunoSEQ multiplex PCR, and TCRdb's table has in-frame clones only and misses some. The sample includes approximately 2,000,000 clones, around 93% seen only once; the top ten take under 2%. The sample comprised naive CD8+ T cells from PBMCs. Receptors were obtained from a man younger than 30 in good health. Some clones in this sample may be carry-over from other donors' samples. Both conserved end residues are part of each CDR3. Each record gives: D gene, V gene, J gene, clone size, CDR3 protein, CDR3 DNA. A D gene is named only where the DNA matches it firmly. Only some rows state a clone size, as once, few, many or a class for expanded clones.

>.|TRBV7-9|TRBJ1-3|.
CASSFGISGNTIYF
TGTGCCAGCAGCTTCGGAATCTCTGGAAACACCATATATTTT
>.|TRBV11-2|TRBJ1-2|.
CASSFAAELYGYTF
TGTGCCAGCAGCTTTGCGGCAGAGCTCTATGGCTACACCTTC
>.|TRBV16|TRBJ1-2|.
CASSHFALPQEGNYGYTF
TGTGCCAGCAGCCACTTCGCGTTACCACAGGAGGGTAACTATGGCTACACCTTC
>.|TRBV4-3|TRBJ2-4|.
CASSTEGGKQDIQYF
TGCGCCAGCAGCACTGAAGGCGGGAAGCAGGACATTCAGTACTTC
>TRBD2|TRBV5-5|TRBJ2-7|.
CASSGRLAETYEQYF
TGTGCCAGCAGCGGTCGACTAGCGGAAACCTACGAGCAGTACTTC
>.|TRBV27|TRBJ2-1|.
CASSLYRERQFF
TGTGCCAGCAGTTTATACCGGGAGAGACAGTTCTTC
>TRBD1|TRBV29-1|TRBJ1-4|.
CSVDRVTTNEKLFF
TGCAGCGTCGACAGGGTTACAACTAATGAAAAACTGTTTTTT
>.|TRBV6-5|TRBJ1-1|.
CASSTPTGTNTEAFF
TGTGCCAGCAGTACACCTACAGGGACGAACACTGAAGCTTTCTTT
>.|TRBV11-2|TRBJ2-2|.
CASSLVSRRGELFF
TGTGCCAGCAGCTTAGTGTCACGAAGGGGGGAGCTGTTTTTT
>.|TRBV7-9|TRBJ2-7|.
CASSLAGVAYEQYF
TGTGCCAGCAGCTTAGCGGGAGTGGCCTACGAGCAGTACTTC
>TRBD2|TRBV27|TRBJ2-7|once
CASSPRAGASKEQYF
TGTGCCAGCAGTCCTCGAGCGGGAGCCTCTAAAGAGCAGTACTTC
>.|TRBV5-1|TRBJ2-7|.
CASSLASLGPYEQYF
TGCGCCAGCAGCTTGGCCAGCCTGGGACCCTACGAGCAGTACTTC
>.|TRBV28|TRBJ2-2|.
CASSLRPPGVRELFF
TGTGCCAGCAGTTTAAGGCCCCCCGGGGTTCGGGAGCTGTTTTTT
>TRBD2|TRBV11-2|TRBJ2-1|.
CASSLRKGEGGSANNEQFF
TGTGCCAGCAGCTTGCGAAAGGGTGAGGGCGGGAGCGCGAACAATGAGCAGTTCTTC
>TRBD1|TRBV7-9|TRBJ2-2|.
CASRTGTANTGELFF
TGTGCCAGCAGAACCGGGACAGCGAACACCGGGGAGCTGTTTTTT
>.|TRBV7-7|TRBJ1-3|.
CASSSPGHLFSGNTIYF
TGTGCCAGCAGCTCGCCGGGACATCTCTTCTCTGGAAACACCATATATTTT
>TRBD1|TRBV7-3|TRBJ2-5|.
CASSATGGVVETQYF
TGTGCCAGCAGCGCGACAGGGGGAGTAGTAGAGACCCAGTACTTC
>TRBD1|TRBV28|TRBJ2-2|.
CASRPRTGGGELFF
TGTGCCAGCAGACCCCGGACAGGGGGCGGGGAGCTGTTTTTT
>.|TRBV9|TRBJ1-5|.
CASSPGRNSNQPQHF
TGTGCCAGCAGCCCTGGGAGGAACTCCAATCAGCCCCAGCATTTT
>TRBD2|TRBV27|TRBJ2-1|.
CASSLRVVLSGRAGDEQFF
TGTGCCAGCAGTTTGAGGGTCGTCCTTAGCGGGAGGGCCGGAGATGAGCAGTTCTTC
>TRBD1|TRBV15|TRBJ2-2|.
CATSRTGGFIGELFF
TGTGCCACCAGCAGGACAGGGGGCTTCATCGGGGAGCTGTTTTTT
>.|TRBV10-3|TRBJ2-5|.
CAISETAPQETQYF
TGTGCCATCAGTGAGACGGCACCCCAAGAGACCCAGTACTTC
>TRBD1|TRBV7-9|TRBJ2-7|.
CASSPGTGDHEQYF
TGTGCCAGCAGCCCCGGGACAGGGGATCACGAGCAGTACTTC
>.|TRBV7-9|TRBJ1-1|.
CASSLASNTDTEAFF
TGTGCCAGCAGCTTAGCGTCGAACACAGACACTGAAGCTTTCTTT
>.|TRBV18|TRBJ1-4|.
CASSSPVKQELFF
TGTGCCAGCTCATCTCCCGTGAAACAGGAACTGTTTTTT
>TRBD1|TRBV6-5|TRBJ2-7|.
CASSYGQGDYEQYF
TGTGCCAGCAGCTATGGACAGGGGGACTACGAGCAGTACTTC
>TRBD1|TRBV6-5|TRBJ1-5|.
CASSYSTGQPQHF
TGTGCCAGCAGTTACTCGACAGGGCAGCCCCAGCATTTT
>TRBD1|TRBV28|TRBJ1-2|.
CASSLVGGTERTHGYTF
TGTGCCAGCAGTTTAGTAGGCGGGACAGAGCGCACCCATGGCTACACCTTC
>.|TRBV29-1|TRBJ2-4|.
CSVADPPQNIQYF
TGCAGCGTTGCTGACCCACCACAAAACATTCAGTACTTC
>TRBD2|TRBV9|TRBJ2-1|.
CASSVTSGDPYNEQFF
TGTGCCAGCAGCGTAACTAGCGGGGACCCCTACAATGAGCAGTTCTTC
>TRBD2|TRBV2|TRBJ2-3|.
CASSEGTSGRARSPDTQYF
TGTGCCAGCAGTGAGGGGACTAGCGGGAGGGCCCGGTCCCCAGATACGCAGTATTTT
>.|TRBV7-8|TRBJ2-7|.
CASSGRTGTPYEQYF
TGTGCCAGCAGCGGGAGAACAGGGACCCCCTACGAGCAGTACTTC
>TRBD1|TRBV27|TRBJ2-7|.
CASSFQGDKQYF
TGTGCCAGCAGTTTCCAGGGGGACAAGCAGTACTTC
>.|TRBV5-1|TRBJ1-1|.
CASSLWSGMNTEAFF
TGCGCCAGCAGCTTGTGGTCCGGAATGAACACTGAAGCTTTCTTT
>TRBD2|TRBV4-1|TRBJ2-5|.
CASSLLAGIQETQYF
TGCGCCAGCAGCCTACTAGCGGGGATTCAAGAGACCCAGTACTTC
>.|TRBV7-9|TRBJ2-7|.
CASSLGGALEQYF
TGTGCCAGCAGCTTAGGGGGGGCTCTCGAGCAGTACTTC
>.|TRBV5-3|TRBJ2-2|.
CARSPAVAGVNTGELFF
TGTGCCAGAAGCCCAGCCGTGGCAGGGGTGAACACCGGGGAGCTGTTTTTT
>.|TRBV4-1|TRBJ2-1|once
CASSQAGWERYNEQFF
TGCGCCAGCAGCCAGGCCGGTTGGGAGCGCTACAATGAGCAGTTCTTC
>.|TRBV11-2|TRBJ1-1|once
CASSLGPGLINTEAFF
TGTGCCAGCAGCTTAGGACCCGGCCTGATTAACACTGAAGCTTTCTTT
>.|TRBV7-9|TRBJ2-4|.
CASSLRDSSSIQYF
TGTGCCAGCAGCTTAAGGGACTCCTCTAGCATTCAGTACTTC
>.|TRBV7-9|TRBJ2-7|.
CASSSPGSSYEQYF
TGTGCCAGCAGCTCACCAGGGTCGTCCTACGAGCAGTACTTC
>.|TRBV28|TRBJ1-2|.
CASPEGGDYGYTF
TGTGCCAGTCCGGAGGGGGGCGACTATGGCTACACCTTC
>.|TRBV11-2|TRBJ2-7|.
CASITGQSSSYEQYF
TGTGCCAGCATCACCGGACAGTCATCCTCCTACGAGCAGTACTTC
>TRBD2|TRBV11-2|TRBJ2-1|.
CASSTGLADEQFF
TGTGCCAGCAGCACGGGACTAGCCGATGAGCAGTTCTTC
>.|TRBV10-3|TRBJ2-7|.
CATLDTSEGYEQYF
TGTGCCACCCTGGACACCTCAGAAGGGTACGAGCAGTACTTC